Included here is one T cell receptor beta chain sequence, with context. Its antigen is still unknown. Within one base of it there is no much larger clone, and no base qualities were kept. The entry originates in a study of blood T cell repertoires in COVID-19 (dated by TCRdb to the early 2020s). In terms of the full investigation: The collaborator samples originated in the United States, Italy and Spain and spanned the acute and convalescent phases of COVID-19. The sample metadata nearly always contained a de-identified subject ID, COVID-19 status, age in years and sex. The repertoires were released in a freely available public database intended as a resource for research on the immune response to SARS-CoV-2. Where available, HLA class I and class II types were taken from metadata supplied by the sample provider and were not determined by assay-based typing. The prospective study material was composed of cDNA or gDNA derived from T cells, B-cell-depleted T cells, or PBMCs. The samples were drawn from the first 160 participants of the ongoing ImmuneRACE study and from 950 to 1,500 subjects provided by 6 global collaborators. The dataset comprised deeply sampled blood TCRbeta repertoires from subjects exposed to, actively infected with, or recovered from COVID-19.

Results and caveats for the whole study, not just this receptor: The quantity of clinical and demographic metadata differed by source and by participant and was supplied without curation.

TCRbeta CDR3 regions were amplified from genomic DNA by means of the immunoSEQ Assay, a bias-controlled multiplex PCR. Per the authors' processing: Nucleated cell counts per sample were estimated from amplification of reference gene primers within the assay. Sequence reads were collapsed and filtered to measure the absolute abundance of every unique TCRbeta CDR3 rearrangement. Productive Simpson clonality was computed per sample as the square root of Simpson's diversity index over productive rearrangements. Entries here come from immuneACCESS through TCRdb and include only in-frame sequences with V and J called. Some clones fail to appear in such tables; in the studies checked, an unresolved V gene covers under half of the shortfall, and the cause of the remainder is unknown. The V and J calls and the clone size are those of that table, but D and trimming were determined from the DNA. In this sample the table shows approximately 280,000 clones, roughly 86% of which occur a single time. The ten largest clones capture roughly 1.9% of the sample.

Enrolling through a virtual design, the prospective study's participants ranged in age from roughly 18 to 100 years and lived across 24 United States geographic areas. In the prospective study, participants were assigned to cohorts based on the clinical history participants reported in a screening survey and a study questionnaire. Recovered participants in ImmuneRACE Cohort 3 were defined by two consecutive negative NP/OP PCR tests, clearance by a healthcare professional, or resolution of symptoms. Mobile phlebotomists in the prospective study collected whole blood, serum and a nasopharyngeal or oropharyngeal swab from every participant. Additional blood draws and questionnaires over an approximately two-month period could optionally be provided by prospective study participants. Blood samples from the prospective study were shipped frozen or at room temperature prior to DNA extraction. Including cysteine and phenylalanine, the CDR3 has 14 amino acids. The retained sequence is limited to the CDR3, 42 bases, with the frame set at the first base. Based on the germline V gene, the CDR1 and CDR2 sequences are ENHRY and SYGVKD. V drops 6 bases and J drops 4 bases, leaving 15 bases in between.

Rearrangement joined TRBV10-3 to TRBJ1-2; no D gene call is confident. The sequence was obtained from a woman aged 55 to 70 who had recovered from COVID-19. The sequenced material came from PBMCs or T cells enriched from blood (not recorded which). The nucleotide sequence reads TGTGCCATCAGGCACGACGGCGACACCTATGGCTACACCTTC. Translated, this is CAIRHDGDTYGYTF.